The 28 T cell receptor beta chains reported below all come from one sample, sequenced in a study of OX40 agonist ivuxolimab in advanced cancers. The data were produced by immunoSEQ multiplex PCR, yet TCRdb's version contains in-frame clones alone and is incomplete. This table has tens of thousands of clones, approximately 85% appearing once. The sample here was CD4+ or CD8+ T cells sorted from blood, taken in a trial of the OX40 agonist ivuxolimab. These receptors were collected from an adult with an advanced solid tumor such as melanoma, head and neck, liver or kidney cancer.

This clone has a single count. CDR3 loop: CSVVRGTIYNEQFF. The CDR3 DNA sequence: TGCAGCGTTGTTCGAGGGACTATCTACAATGAGCAGTTCTTC. V and J are TRBV29-1 and TRBJ2-1; TRBD2 agrees at 7 bases. Germline lookup yields CDR1 SQVTM and CDR2 ANQGSEA. The CDR3 is 14 amino acids. Germline trimming cut 4 bases from V and 3 bases from J; bases unmatched to any gene: 6.

This chain joins TRBV9 and TRBJ2-1, with D possibly TRBD2 on 6 matching bases. The CDR3 sequence is 16 residues long. V was shortened by 3 bases and J by 2 bases, with 15 bases between the two germline ends. The germline V gene has CDR1 SGDLS and CDR2 YYNGEE. CDR3 residues: CASSDSMGGTYNEQFF. In DNA, the CDR3 is TGTGCCAGCAGCGACAGTATGGGGGGAACCTACAATGAGCAGTTCTTC. Using reference TRBV9 and TRBJ2-1 for the parts outside the CDR3, the full variable domain is DSGVTQTPKHLITATGQRVTLRCSPRSGDLSVYWYQQSLDQGLQFLIQYYNGEERAKGNILERFSAQQFPDLHSELNLSSLELGDSALYFCASSDSMGGTYNEQFFGPGTRLTVL.

V and J are TRBV7-9 and TRBJ1-5, with D hard to call. Germline assignment: CDR1 SEHNR and CDR2 FQNEAQ (reference sequence). With 1 base removed from V and 3 bases from J, the gap between germline ends came to 10 bases. The CDR3 runs to 15 residues. This CDR3 is CASSLGILINQPQHF. DNA for the CDR3: TGTGCCAGCAGCTTAGGGATCCTAATCAATCAGCCCCAGCATTTT.

The V gene is TRBV11-2, the J gene TRBJ2-1; D ambiguous. With 7 bases removed from V and 1 base from J, the gap between germline ends came to 14 bases. The CDR3 runs 15 residues. Germline V gives CDR1 SGHAT, CDR2 FQNNGV. CDR3 nucleotides: TGTGCCAGCACCCAACCAGGTTCTTCCTACAATGAGCAGTTCTTC. Amino acids: CASTQPGSSYNEQFF.

The V and J genes are TRBV18 and TRBJ2-3, with D unclear. The CDR3 is 15 amino acids. Germline CDR1 KGHSH, CDR2 LQKENI. V gave up 5 bases and J gave up 2 bases, with 14 bases separating them. The CDR3 nucleotides read TGTGCCAGCTCATTAGACGGAACACACACAGATACGCAGTATTTT. It codes for CASSLDGTHTDTQYF.

This clone has only one observation. Here the CDR3 DNA reads TGTGCCAGCAGTTTAGTCAACAGGGCCTACGAGCAGTACTTC. As protein: CASSLVNRAYEQYF. This sequence joins TRBV27 and TRBJ2-7; maybe TRBD1 (6 bases). Germline V gene data show CDR1 as MNHEY and CDR2 as SMNVEV (reference sequence). The CDR3 totals 14 residues. V lost 2 bases and J lost 2, with 10 bases in between.

The chain recombines TRBV6-5 with TRBJ2-5; 8 nucleotides match TRBD1. The J call may be incorrect, as the DNA end agrees better with TRBJ2-7. Germline CDR1 MNHEY, CDR2 SVGAGI. This CDR3 is 14 amino acids long. This CDR3 is CASRGGQGPSEQYF. DNA for the CDR3: TGTGCCAGCAGGGGAGGACAGGGACCCTCCGAGCAGTACTTC.

The chain has TRBV9 and TRBJ1-6; TRBD1 agrees at 11 bases. This CDR3 comprises 15 residues. Per germline, CDR1 SGDLS and CDR2 YYNGEE. The V and J ends lost 3 bases and 7 bases, in that order; junction bases with no gene match: 3. The CDR3: CASSAGQGGNSPLHF. CDR3 nucleotide sequence: TGTGCCAGCAGCGCGGGACAGGGGGGAAATTCACCCCTCCACTTT.

This sequence joins TRBV5-1 and TRBJ1-1; D is undetermined. This CDR3 is 12 amino acids long. Germline V CDR1 and CDR2: SGHRS, YFSETQ. V was trimmed by 0 bases and J by 6 bases, leaving 6 bases between them. CDR3 bases: TGCGCCAGCAGCTTGGACGGCGCTGAAGCTTTCTTT. This translates into CASSLDGAEAFF. Combining the CDR3 with reference TRBV5-1 and TRBJ1-1 gives the whole variable domain KAGVTQTPRYLIKTRGQQVTLSCSPISGHRSVSWYQQTPGQGLQFLFEYFSETQRNKGNFPGRFSGRQFSNSRSEMNVSTLELGDSALYLCASSLDGAEAFFGQGTRLTVV.

This clone occurred a few times. This chain joins TRBV11-2 and TRBJ2-5; 7 bases fit TRBD1. Per germline, CDR1 SGHAT and CDR2 FQNNGV. Trimming removed 3 bases from V and 0 bases from J; junction bases left unmatched: 13. The CDR3 is 18 amino acids. CDR3 nucleotide sequence: TGTGCCAGCAGCTTCCCAACTATAAGGACAGGCCACCAAGAGACCCAGTACTTC. As protein: CASSFPTIRTGHQETQYF. The full variable domain, completed using reference TRBV11-2 and TRBJ2-5, is EAGVAQSPRYKIIEKRQSVAFWCNPISGHATLYWYQQILGQGPKLLIQFQNNGVVDDSQLPKDRFSAERLKGVDSTLKIQPAKLEDSAVYLCASSFPTIRTGHQETQYFGPGTRLLVL.

The chain's CDR3 is CASSPTGLATGTQYF. The CDR3 nucleotides are TGCGCCAGCAGCCCGACTGGCCTCGCCACCGGTACGCAGTATTTT. The chain carries TRBV4-1 and TRBJ2-3; no definite D call. The CDR3 is 15 residues long. In germline, CDR1 is MGHRA, CDR2 YSYEKL. Trimming removed 4 bases at V and 8 bases at J, with 19 bases between.

This sequence joins TRBV19 and TRBJ1-2; 8 bases map to TRBD1. CDR3 size: 14 residues. J lost 4 bases, V lost 2 bases, and 3 bases had no gene match. Germline lookup yields CDR1 LNHDA and CDR2 SQIVND (reference sequence). In DNA form, the CDR3 reads TGTGCCAGTAGTATACCCGGGACAGGCTATGGCTACACCTTC. The encoded protein is CASSIPGTGYGYTF.

The chain combines TRBV6-5 with TRBJ1-5; the D is unclear. Germline values: CDR1 MNHEY, CDR2 SVGAGI. The CDR3 totals 14 residues. Trimming removed 6 bases at V and 4 bases at J, with 13 bases between. The CDR3 sequence is CASSPPGLNQPQHF. The CDR3 coding sequence is TGTGCCAGCAGCCCCCCGGGGTTAAATCAGCCCCAGCATTTT.

This rearrangement joins TRBV5-4 to TRBJ2-7; D unclear. This CDR3 has 12 residues. V was shortened by 0 bases and J by 6 bases, with 7 bases between the two germline ends. Germline CDR1 and CDR2: SGHNT and YYREEE (reference sequence). The CDR3 DNA follows: TGTGCCAGCAGCTTGGGTCGGGTCGAGCAGTACTTC. This codes for CASSLGRVEQYF.

The chain joins TRBV13 to TRBJ1-5; D gene uncertain. CDR3 length: 13 amino acids. V lost 4 bases and J 2 bases, leaving 6 bases between the germline ends. CDR1 PRHDT and CDR2 FYEKMQ come from the germline V gene (reference sequence). CDR3 region: CASSWGGNQPQHF. The CDR3 region has the DNA TGTGCCAGCAGCTGGGGAGGCAATCAGCCCCAGCATTTT.

The V gene is TRBV6-5, the J gene TRBJ1-2; tentatively, D is TRBD1 (5 bases). This CDR3 is 13 amino acids long. The V end was cut by 6 bases, the J end by 0 bases, with 8 bases between. Germline CDR1 MNHEY, CDR2 SVGAGI. The CDR3 bases are TGTGCCAGCAGGGTGACAGCTAACTATGGCTACACCTTC. It is translated as CASRVTANYGYTF.

This clone was seen just once. The chain uses TRBV28 and TRBJ2-1, with D possibly TRBD1 on 6 matching bases. Trimming left V 9 bases short and J 5 bases short, with 14 bases between. This CDR3 region has 13 residues. From germline, CDR1 is MDHEN and CDR2 SYDVKM. DNA of the CDR3: TGTGCCAGTGTACAGGGCCGGGACAATGAGCAGTTCTTC. Its protein is CASVQGRDNEQFF.

The rearrangement uses TRBV18 and TRBJ1-2, with a possible D match to TRBD1 (5 bases). CDR1 KGHSH and CDR2 LQKENI come from the germline V gene. Trimming shortened V by 6 bases and J by 2 bases, and 16 bases separated the two germline ends. The CDR3 covers 15 residues. CDR3 DNA: TGTGCCAGCTCCCCTCGACGGGGGTTCAACTATGGCTACACCTTC. Amino acids: CASSPRRGFNYGYTF.

This clone was counted only a few times. Other DNA variants within this sample encode the same CDR3. This chain joins TRBV27 and TRBJ1-1; possible D gene TRBD1, 5 bases. Germline assignment: CDR1 MNHEY and CDR2 SMNVEV (reference sequence). This CDR3 comprises 14 residues. V lost 0 bases and J lost 4, with 9 bases in between. Written as DNA, the CDR3 is TGTGCCAGCAGTTTATCGGGGGGTACCACTGAAGCTTTCTTT. This codes for CASSLSGGTTEAFF.

The chain has TRBV10-3 and TRBJ2-6, with TRBD2 as a possible D gene (6 bases). Trimming took 6 bases from V and 2 from J, leaving 17 bases between them. This CDR3 spans 17 amino acids. Germline V gives CDR1 ENHRY, CDR2 SYGVKD. In DNA, the CDR3 is TGTGCCATCAGCCTCGGGAGAGGGAATACTGGGGCCAACGTCCTGACTTTC. Its translation: CAISLGRGNTGANVLTF.

This sequence joins TRBV9 and TRBJ1-1; D is uncertain. Trimming cost V 6 bases and J 0 bases, with 12 bases left between them. This CDR3 is 14 amino acids long. The germline V gene encodes CDR1 SGDLS and CDR2 YYNGEE. CDR3 sequence reads: CASTPWQVNTEAFF. The CDR3 DNA reads as TGTGCCAGCACCCCTTGGCAGGTGAACACTGAAGCTTTCTTT. The full variable domain, completed using reference TRBV9 and TRBJ1-1, is DSGVTQTPKHLITATGQRVTLRCSPRSGDLSVYWYQQSLDQGLQFLIQYYNGEERAKGNILERFSAQQFPDLHSELNLSSLELGDSALYFCASTPWQVNTEAFFGQGTRLTVV.

The rearrangement joins TRBV18 to TRBJ2-7; D may be TRBD1 (5 bases). The length of the CDR3 is 13 residues. Trimming took off 0 bases at V and 4 bases at J, with 7 bases between the two ends. Germline-derived CDR1 and CDR2 are KGHSH and LQKENI. This CDR3 is CASSPPGDYEQYF. The DNA of the CDR3 is TGTGCCAGCTCACCACCAGGGGATTACGAGCAGTACTTC.

This sequence joins TRBV19 and TRBJ1-3; D possibly corresponds to TRBD1 (5 bases). V lost 5 bases and J lost 0, with 11 bases in between. This CDR3 is 15 amino acids long. Germline lookup yields CDR1 LNHDA and CDR2 SQIVND (reference sequence). The CDR3 loop reads CASSPGALSGNTIYF. CDR3 DNA sequence: TGTGCCAGTAGTCCCGGGGCCCTCTCTGGAAACACCATATATTTT.

V gene TRBV7-2 combines with J gene TRBJ1-1; 7 bases are a match to TRBD1. Trimming at V came to 2 bases and at J to 2 bases, leaving 5 bases not matched to a gene. This CDR3 contains 15 residues. Germline V gene sequence: CDR1 SGHTA, CDR2 FQGNSA. CDR3 bases: TGTGCCAGCAGCTTATCGGCAGGGGGAAACACTGAAGCTTTCTTT. It encodes CASSLSAGGNTEAFF.

The genes are TRBV19 and TRBJ1-1; TRBD1 might be the D (5 bases). V was cut by 3 bases and J by 0 bases, with 11 bases left in between. Germline CDR1 is LNHDA and CDR2 is SQIVND (reference sequence). The CDR3 consists of 15 residues. The CDR3: CASSMDGGMNTEAFF. In DNA, the CDR3 is TGTGCCAGTAGTATGGACGGGGGGATGAACACTGAAGCTTTCTTT.

This chain joins TRBV29-1 and TRBJ2-5; possibly TRBD1 for D (5 bases). Germline V gene data show CDR1 as SQVTM and CDR2 as ANQGSEA. The CDR3 has 11 amino acids. V dropped 4 bases and J dropped 2 bases, with 5 bases sitting between them. For the CDR3, the DNA is TGCAGCGTTGGACAGCAAGAGACCCAGTACTTC. As protein: CSVGQQETQYF. Drawing the rest from reference TRBV29-1 and TRBJ2-5, the complete variable domain is SAVISQKPSRDICQRGTSLTIQCQVDSQVTMMFWYRQQPGQSLTLIATANQGSEATYESGFVIDKFPISRPNLTFSTLTVSNMSPEDSSIYLCSVGQQETQYFGPGTRLLVL.

DNA for the CDR3: TGTGCCAGCTCACCGATGGTGGGACAGGGCGGTGGCGTCAAGGCTTTCTTT. It is translated as CASSPMVGQGGGVKAFF. V is TRBV18 and J is TRBJ1-1; 9 nucleotides match TRBD1. Trimming at V came to 3 bases and at J to 11 bases, leaving 19 bases not matched to a gene. CDR1 and CDR2 from the germline V gene are KGHSH and LQKENI. The length of the CDR3 is 17 residues. Full variable domain (outside the CDR3, taken from reference TRBV18 and TRBJ1-1): NAGVMQNPRHLVRRRGQEARLRCSPMKGHSHVYWYRQLPEEGLKFMVYLQKENIIDESGMPKERFSAEFPKEGPSILRIQQVVRGDSAAYFCASSPMVGQGGGVKAFFGQGTRLTVV.

This chain uses TRBV7-9 with TRBJ1-5; 7 positions match TRBD1. Trimming took 4 bases from V and 4 from J; bases not matched to a gene: 7. Germline CDR1 reads SEHNR; CDR2 reads FQNEAQ (reference sequence). This CDR3 is 15 amino acids long. CDR3 sequence reads: CASSSGTEVNQPQHF. In DNA form, the CDR3 reads TGTGCCAGCAGCTCCGGGACAGAGGTTAATCAGCCCCAGCATTTT.